A selection of T cell receptor beta chains follows, all from one sample in a study of identical twins. TCRdb re-called the 5' RACE reads through MiXCR, storing one row per CDR3 protein. The table lists 500,000 to 600,000 distinct CDR3 sequences, approximately 22% of them singletons. Another study also made use of these data, one on T cells expressing NK-cell markers.

The sample consisted of CD4+ T cells sorted from blood. All receptors derive from a woman between 18 and 30 years old in good health. CDR3s include the opening cysteine and the closing phenylalanine or tryptophan. The D gene is left open where the match is weak. The listing skips clone size in some rows; elsewhere it reads once, few, many or a size class.

CDR3aa | CDR3nt | abundance | j_gene | v_gene | d_gene
CASSGPVRLAGARNEQFF | TGTGCCAGCAGCGGACCTGTTCGACTAGCGGGAGCGAGGAATGAGCAGTTCTTC | - | TRBJ2-1 | TRBV12-3/TRBV12-4 | TRBD2
CASSLPAGGEQYF | TGTGCCAGCAGTTTACCCGCCGGCGGCGAGCAGTACTTC | few | TRBJ2-7 | TRBV12-3/TRBV12-4 | -
CSVEAGAGSEQYF | TGCAGCGTTGAAGCAGGGGCAGGATCAGAGCAGTACTTC | few | TRBJ2-7 | TRBV29-1 | -
CSVLLRAQRYDEQFF | TGCAGCGTCCTTCTCCGGGCCCAGAGGTATGATGAGCAGTTCTTC | - | TRBJ2-1 | TRBV29-1 | -
CATSDPGQTKETQYF | TGTGCCACCAGTGACCCAGGACAGACAAAAGAGACCCAGTACTTC | - | TRBJ2-5 | TRBV24-1 | -
CASSPGGTRFYEQYF | TGCGCCAGCTCCCCAGGCGGGACTAGGTTCTACGAGCAGTACTTC | - | TRBJ2-7 | TRBV5-1 | TRBD2
CASSLKSSYNSPLHF | TGTGCCAGCAGTTTGAAAAGCTCCTATAATTCACCCCTCCACTTT | few | TRBJ1-6 | TRBV12-3/TRBV12-4 | -
CSASGGGNTGELFF | TGCAGTGCCTCCGGCGGCGGGAACACCGGGGAGCTGTTTTTT | - | TRBJ2-2 | TRBV20-1 | -
CASSYSKGAANSPLHF | TGTGCCAGCAGTTACTCGAAGGGGGCAGCCAATTCACCCCTCCACTTT | - | TRBJ1-6 | TRBV6-5 | TRBD1
CAWSAGTEETQYF | TGTGCCTGGAGTGCGGGGACAGAAGAGACCCAGTACTTC | few | TRBJ2-5 | TRBV30 | TRBD1
CASSLPTDTQYF | TGCGCCAGCAGCTTGCCCACAGATACGCAGTATTTT | many | TRBJ2-3 | TRBV5-1 | -
CASSLSAGGGLQREQFF | TGTGCCAGCAGTTTGAGTGCCGGCGGGGGGCTACAAAGGGAGCAGTTCTTC | - | TRBJ2-1 | TRBV12-3/TRBV12-4 | TRBD2
CSAIVAGRSDEQFF | TGCAGTGCTATTGTAGCGGGGAGAAGCGATGAGCAGTTCTTC | few | TRBJ2-1 | TRBV20-1 | TRBD2
CSANLGLAGREQYF | TGCAGTGCCAACCTGGGACTAGCGGGACGCGAGCAGTACTTC | - | TRBJ2-7 | TRBV20-1 | TRBD2
CASSRPGQGRNTGELFF | TGTGCCAGCAGCCGCCCGGGACAGGGTAGGAACACCGGGGAGCTGTTTTTT | - | TRBJ2-2 | TRBV11-2 | TRBD1
CASSSEPPGFSPLHF | TGTGCCAGCAGTTCGGAACCGCCGGGGTTCTCACCCCTCCACTTT | - | TRBJ1-6 | TRBV6-5 | -
CSVELREGYGYTF | TGCAGCGTTGAGCTTAGGGAGGGCTATGGCTACACCTTC | few | TRBJ1-2 | TRBV29-1 | -
CASRRTTNTGELFF | TGCGCCAGCAGACGGACAACCAACACCGGGGAGCTGTTTTTT | few | TRBJ2-2 | TRBV4-3 | -
CASSLRSDTGELFF | TGCGCCAGCAGCCTCCGGTCCGACACCGGGGAGCTGTTTTTT | - | TRBJ2-2 | TRBV4-1 | -
CASSPLSRDRGRIYEQYF | TGTGCCAGCAGCCCTTTGTCCCGGGACAGGGGGCGGATCTACGAGCAGTACTTC | once | TRBJ2-7 | TRBV14 | TRBD1
CASSWGGRSSTDTQYF | TGTGCCAGCAGCTGGGGGGGCCGGTCTAGCACAGATACGCAGTATTTT | - | TRBJ2-3 | TRBV5-6 | -
CASSQDIRDLYLNEQFF | TGTGCCAGCAGCCAAGACATACGGGACCTTTACCTGAATGAGCAGTTCTTC | few | TRBJ2-1 | TRBV3-1 | -
CSAPRYRGSSSGANVLTF | TGCAGTGCTCCCAGGTACAGGGGGTCTTCCTCTGGGGCCAACGTCCTGACTTTC | few | TRBJ2-6 | TRBV20-1 | TRBD1
CASSQVRDGNQPQHF | TGCGCCAGCAGCCAAGTGAGGGACGGCAATCAGCCCCAGCATTTT | few | TRBJ1-5 | TRBV4-1 | -
CASSQRSGPHDEQYF | TGTGCCAGCAGCCAGCGGAGCGGACCGCATGACGAGCAGTACTTC | - | TRBJ2-7 | TRBV3-1 | -
CASTYQGGHGETQYF | TGTGCCAGCACCTACCAGGGAGGACACGGAGAGACCCAGTACTTC | - | TRBJ2-5 | TRBV6-1 | -
CASSLAGVGGLQYF | TGTGCCAGCAGCTTAGCGGGTGTAGGTGGACTCCAGTACTTC | few | TRBJ2-4 | TRBV11-1 | -
CSVARGEKQYF | TGCAGCGTTGCCAGGGGCGAGAAGCAGTACTTC | few | TRBJ2-7 | TRBV29-1 | -
CAIASGGYNTEAFF | TGTGCCATCGCTTCGGGGGGATATAACACTGAAGCTTTCTTT | - | TRBJ1-1 | TRBV10-3 | -
CASSFTWQGAETQYF | TGTGCCAGCAGCTTTACTTGGCAGGGGGCCGAGACCCAGTACTTC | few | TRBJ2-5 | TRBV7-2 | TRBD1
CSARDPTSGGNNEQFF | TGCAGTGCTAGAGATCCGACTAGCGGGGGGAACAATGAGCAGTTCTTC | once | TRBJ2-1 | TRBV20-1 | TRBD2
CAMRGGDLYEQYF | TGTGCCATGAGGGGGGGGGACCTCTACGAGCAGTACTTC | few | TRBJ2-7 | TRBV10-3 | -
CASSLAWGELNEQYF | TGTGCCAGCAGCTTAGCTTGGGGGGAACTGAACGAGCAGTACTTC | - | TRBJ2-7 | TRBV7-9 | -
CSARKGGNYGYTF | TGCAGTGCTCGTAAGGGGGGTAACTATGGCTACACCTTC | - | TRBJ1-2 | TRBV20-1 | -
CASTLTGPGANVLTF | TGTGCCAGCACCCTCACAGGGCCTGGGGCCAACGTCCTGACTTTC | - | TRBJ2-6 | TRBV6-1 | -
CAISGGTGMLSEQYF | TGTGCCATCAGTGGAGGGACAGGGATGTTATCCGAGCAGTACTTC | - | TRBJ2-7 | TRBV10-3 | TRBD1